Following are 20 T cell receptor beta chains from one sample sequenced in a study of response to subunit inactivated influenza vaccine (dated by TCRdb to the late 2010s). Libraries were built with RT-PCR. Sequencing took place on an Illumina HiSeq 2500. TCRdb passed the public sequencing reads through fastp at Q25 and MiXCR, retaining productive beta sequences. Entries that share a CDR3 protein sequence are merged under the most common genes and DNA. This sample gives roughly 650,000 distinct CDR3 sequences in total; around 15% of them show up just once. The ten largest clones represent 6% to 9.5% of the sample. The material sequenced was PBMCs from blood, taken approximately 15 days before vaccination. Receptor source: a man aged 45 to 65 who received an inactivated influenza vaccine. Donor details come from another sample of the same person, matched by shared clones.

This clonotype was seen a handful of times. The genes are TRBV9 and TRBJ2-2; 8 nucleotides line up with TRBD1. The germline CDR1 and CDR2 sequences are SGDLS and YYNGEE. The V and J ends lost 7 bases and 0 bases, in that order; junction bases with no gene match: 5. The CDR3 runs to 15 residues. In DNA, the CDR3 is TGTGCCAGCGGGGTGGGACAGGCGAACACCGGGGAGCTGTTTTTT. This gives the protein CASGVGQANTGELFF.

This clonotype was detected a few times. This rearrangement joins TRBV7-8 to TRBJ1-1, with D possibly being TRBD1 (5 bases). Germline lookup yields CDR1 SGHVS and CDR2 FQNEAQ. This CDR3 comprises 15 residues. V shed 5 bases and J shed 4 bases, with 17 bases lying between them. Here the CDR3 reads CASSPTWGRVTEAFF. CDR3 in DNA: TGTGCCAGCAGCCCTACCTGGGGCAGGGTCACTGAAGCTTTCTTT. The variable domain in full, with the rest retrieved from reference TRBV7-8 and TRBJ1-1, is GAGVSQSPRYKVAKRGQDVALRCDPISGHVSLFWYQQALGQGPEFLTYFQNEAQLDKSGLPSDRFFAERPEGSVSTLKIQRTQQEDSAVYLCASSPTWGRVTEAFFGQGTRLTVV.

A few counts support this clonotype. The chain employs TRBV6-2 or TRBV6-3 and TRBJ2-5; 7 bases agree with TRBD2. Germline lookup yields CDR1 MNHEY and CDR2 SVGEGT. After removal of 6 bases from V and 5 bases from J, the junction contained 12 bases not matched to a gene. The CDR3 is 15 residues long. CDR3 nucleotide sequence: TGTGCCAGCAGACTTTGGGACTATGGGCAGGAGACCCAGTACTTC. Translation gives CASRLWDYGQETQYF.

The rearrangement joins TRBV6-1 to TRBJ2-1; D possibly uses TRBD1 or TRBD2 (7 bases each). CDR3 length equals 15 residues. The ends were cut back, 3 bases at V and 8 bases at J, with 17 bases in the middle. Germline lookup yields CDR1 MNHNS and CDR2 SASEGT. The CDR3 reads CASSDQGEGPYEQFF. CDR3 nucleotides: TGTGCCAGCAGTGACCAGGGGGAGGGCCCCTATGAGCAGTTCTTC.

This chain connects TRBV20-1 to TRBJ2-3, with 8 positions matching TRBD2. CDR3 length: 17 amino acids. Germline lookup yields CDR1 DFQATT and CDR2 SNEGSKA (reference sequence). With V trimmed by 3 bases and J by 2 bases, 13 bases remained unmatched. The CDR3 loop is CSASPPSGGGFTDTQYF. The DNA for the CDR3 is TGCAGTGCTAGCCCCCCGAGTGGCGGGGGGTTCACAGATACGCAGTATTTT.

The table lists this clonotype with many counts. CDR3 sequence (DNA): TGTGCCAGCTCACCACGGTTCGTCACCGGGGAGCTGTTTTTT. It yields the protein CASSPRFVTGELFF. The V gene is TRBV18, the J gene TRBJ2-2; D unclear. Trimming took off 1 base at V and 4 bases at J, with 7 bases between the two ends. Germline lookup yields CDR1 KGHSH and CDR2 LQKENI. The CDR3 consists of 14 residues.

This chain joins TRBV7-8 and TRBJ2-4, with 7 bases lining up with TRBD1. This CDR3 has 13 amino acids. Germline CDR1 is SGHVS and CDR2 is FQNEAQ. Losses at the gene ends were 4 bases for V and 9 bases for J; bases not matched to a gene: 6. The CDR3 DNA reads as TGTGCCAGCAGCTCAACGACAGGGAGCATTCAGTACTTC. Translating gives CASSSTTGSIQYF.

Ten or more counts support this clonotype. The gene calls are TRBV20-1 and TRBJ1-1, with 8 bases fitting TRBD1. Unmatched junction bases numbered 6, after V lost 6 bases and J lost 0 bases. This CDR3 has 14 amino acids. CDR1 is DFQATT, CDR2 SNEGSKA, per germline (reference sequence). The CDR3: CSAGTGVVNTEAFF. The DNA for the CDR3 is TGCAGTGCCGGGACAGGAGTAGTGAACACTGAAGCTTTCTTT.

This clonotype was observed a few times. The rearrangement uses TRBV19 and TRBJ2-2, with 12 positions matching TRBD1. The germline CDR1 and CDR2 sequences are LNHDA and SQIVND (reference sequence). This CDR3 region has 14 residues. V shed 7 bases and J 6 bases; nucleotides not matched to a gene: 3. The CDR3, as DNA: TGTGCCAGTAAAGGGACAGGGGGCTCCGGGGAGCTGTTTTTT. Translation: CASKGTGGSGELFF.

At least ten counts were recorded for this clonotype. J is TRBJ1-3 and V is TRBV10-3, with TRBD1 matching 8 bases. Germline V gene sequence: CDR1 ENHRY, CDR2 SYGVKD. The CDR3 has 14 residues. The junction had 3 bases not matched to a gene; V was cut back by 8 bases and J by 0 bases. The CDR3 reads CAISGGHSGNTIYF. DNA for the CDR3: TGTGCCATCTCAGGGGGCCACTCTGGAAACACCATATATTTT.

In its sample, this clonotype was seen a few times. CDR3 bases: TGTGCCAGCAGTAGTGACGCGTCCTACGAGCAGTACTTC. Translating it yields CASSSDASYEQYF. The rearrangement uses TRBV28 and TRBJ2-7; D remains ambiguous. This CDR3 comprises 13 residues. Trimming left V 5 bases short and J 1 base short, with 9 bases between. The germline V gene has CDR1 MDHEN and CDR2 SYDVKM.

This clonotype was counted between two and nine times. The genes are TRBV20-1 and TRBJ2-7; no clear D. Germline V lookup: CDR1 DFQATT, CDR2 SNEGSKA (reference sequence). V lost 3 bases and J 6 bases, leaving 6 bases between the germline ends. CDR3 length: 10 residues. The CDR3 sequence: CSARILEQYF. In nucleotides, the CDR3 is TGCAGTGCTAGGATCCTCGAGCAGTACTTC.

This clonotype was counted ten times or more. This chain connects TRBV14 to TRBJ2-1, with 13 bases identical to TRBD2. Trimming took 2 bases from V and 8 from J; bases not matched to a gene: 15. This CDR3 contains 19 residues. Germline V lookup: CDR1 SGHDN, CDR2 FVKESK. This CDR3 is CASSQLTSGRRLSIHEQFF. The CDR3 nucleotides are TGTGCCAGCAGCCAATTGACTAGCGGGAGGAGGCTATCAATCCATGAGCAGTTCTTC.

This clonotype was counted a few times. V gene TRBV20-1 combines with J gene TRBJ2-3, with 12 bases lining up with TRBD2. Germline V CDR1 and CDR2: DFQATT, SNEGSKA (reference sequence). V was clipped by 2 bases and J by 1 base; unmatched bases: 1. This CDR3 spans 15 amino acids. CDR3 amino acids: CSARSSGRGTDTQYF. The CDR3 bases are TGCAGTGCTAGATCTAGCGGGAGGGGCACAGATACGCAGTATTTT.

The V and J genes are TRBV7-2 and TRBJ2-1; tentatively, D is TRBD1 or TRBD2 (5 bases each). The CDR3 runs to 15 residues. With 8 bases removed from V and 0 bases from J, the gap between germline ends came to 14 bases. Germline assignment: CDR1 SGHTA and CDR2 FQGNSA. CDR3 coding DNA: TGTGCCAGCCTCCGGGGCCTAAACTCCTACAATGAGCAGTTCTTC. Amino acid sequence: CASLRGLNSYNEQFF.

This sequence joins TRBV4-1 and TRBJ1-6; D not resolved. The CDR3 has 16 residues. From germline, CDR1 is MGHRA and CDR2 YSYEKL. Trimming shortened V by 4 bases and J by 12 bases, and 22 bases separated the two germline ends. CDR3 residues: CASSPLGWWEVRPLHF. Written as DNA, the CDR3 is TGCGCCAGCAGCCCCCTCGGGTGGTGGGAGGTCCGACCCCTCCACTTT.

The CDR3: CAISEGPSGRGEQFF. The CDR3, as DNA: TGTGCCATCAGTGAAGGTCCTAGCGGGAGGGGTGAGCAGTTCTTC. The chain uses TRBV10-3 and TRBJ2-1; 12 bases line up with TRBD2. The CDR3 contains 15 residues. V gave up 3 bases and J gave up 9 bases; unmatched junction bases: 6. CDR1 and CDR2 (germline): ENHRY, SYGVKD.

This chain links TRBV20-1 with TRBJ2-5, with no clear D. The CDR3 sequence is 14 residues long. Per germline, CDR1 DFQATT and CDR2 SNEGSKA (reference sequence). V lost 3 bases to trimming and J lost 2 bases, with 13 bases between them. The CDR3 region is CSARFTATQETQYF. The CDR3 region has the DNA TGCAGTGCTAGGTTTACGGCAACTCAAGAGACCCAGTACTTC.

This chain uses TRBV7-9 with TRBJ2-1; TRBD1 matches at 7 bases. Losses at the gene ends were 2 bases for V and 16 bases for J; bases not matched to a gene: 11. The CDR3 has 13 residues. CDR1 and CDR2 (germline): SEHNR, FQNEAQ (reference sequence). In nucleotides, the CDR3 is TGTGCCAGCAGCTTACAAACAGGGGCCAATTGTTTCTTC. Its translation is CASSLQTGANCFF.

This sequence joins TRBV12-3 or TRBV12-4 and TRBJ1-1; 9 bases fit TRBD1. V trimming: 7 bases; J trimming: 9 bases; junction bases outside the gene matches: 12. The CDR3 loop spans 14 amino acids. The CDR3 region has the DNA TGTGCCAGCACTCCCGGACAGGGGTGGCTAAAAGCTTTCTTT. This codes for CASTPGQGWLKAFF.